The rows below give T cell receptor beta chains drawn from one sample of a study of CD8+CD57+ T cells in acquired aplastic anemia. TCRdb passed the reads through MiXCR, listing each CDR3 protein once. The top ten clones hold around 1.1% of a sample with a few hundred thousand distinct CDR3 sequences, about a third of them seen once. The source material was sorted CD4+, CD8+, or CD8+CD57+ T cells (not recorded which) from PBMCs. The receptors derive from a human donor in good health, serving as a control. Both conserved end residues are part of each CDR3. Each record gives: D gene, J gene, V gene, clone size, CDR3 DNA, CDR3 protein. D genes are given only for firm matches. Clone size, where shown, is once, few, many, or a class for clones that have expanded.

-,TRBJ2-5,TRBV2,-,TGTGCCAGCAGTGCTAGCCGGAAAGAGACCCAGTACTTC,CASSASRKETQYF
TRBD1,TRBJ1-2,TRBV12-3/TRBV12-4,many,TGTGCCAGCAGTAACAGGGGGCCTAACTATGGCTACACCTTC,CASSNRGPNYGYTF
TRBD2,TRBJ2-7,TRBV2,many,TGTGCCAGCAGTGAGGGACTAGCGTTCTACGAGCAGTACTTC,CASSEGLAFYEQYF
-,TRBJ1-2,TRBV20-1,-,TGCAGTGTTAGGGATGCCCGCGACAGCGGGGAATATAGCTACACCTTC,CSVRDARDSGEYSYTF
-,TRBJ1-2,TRBV15,-,TGTGCCACCAGCCCCGGGGGGGGGACCAACTATGGCTACACCTTC,CATSPGGGTNYGYTF
TRBD1,TRBJ2-7,TRBV5-4,many,TGTGCCAGCAGCTTCCGGGACAGGGGGGACGAGCAGTACTTC,CASSFRDRGDEQYF
-,TRBJ2-1,TRBV12-3/TRBV12-4,few,TGTGCCAGCAGACCGACGACAAACTCTTATGAGCAGTTCTTC,CASRPTTNSYEQFF
-,TRBJ2-1,TRBV5-5,few,TGCGCCAGCAGCCGAGTTCTATACATGGGGGGTAATGAGCAGTTCTTC,CASSRVLYMGGNEQFF
-,TRBJ2-5,TRBV18,-,TGTGCCAGCTCACACTTGCAAGAGACCCAGTACTTC,CASSHLQETQYF
-,TRBJ1-2,TRBV30,few,TGTGCCTGGAGTAACGGCGGCAGGGTGGGCGGCTACACCTTC,CAWSNGGRVGGYTF